This entry describes one T cell receptor (beta chain). Sequenced by immunoSEQ multiplex PCR; TCRdb stores in-frame clones only, minus some. The sample consists of 45,000 to 65,000 clones, about four fifths of them appearing once. The CDR3 consists of 12 residues. CDR1 is SGHRS, CDR2 YFSETQ, per germline. Trimming stripped 3 bases from V and 12 bases from J, with 15 bases between. This entry comes from a study of OX40 agonist ivuxolimab in advanced cancers. Overall study context: The dose of intravenous ivuxolimab that patients received every 2 weeks ranged from 0.01 to 10 mg/kg.

The material was CD4+ or CD8+ T cells sorted from blood, obtained in a trial of the OX40 agonist ivuxolimab. The J gene is TRBJ2-5, the V gene TRBV5-1, with D possibly TRBD2 on 6 matching bases. The TCR comes from an adult with an advanced solid tumor such as melanoma, head and neck, liver or kidney cancer. The CDR3 DNA reads as TGCGCCAGCAGCTACGGGGGAGAAGGGAAGTACTTC. It codes for CASSYGGEGKYF.